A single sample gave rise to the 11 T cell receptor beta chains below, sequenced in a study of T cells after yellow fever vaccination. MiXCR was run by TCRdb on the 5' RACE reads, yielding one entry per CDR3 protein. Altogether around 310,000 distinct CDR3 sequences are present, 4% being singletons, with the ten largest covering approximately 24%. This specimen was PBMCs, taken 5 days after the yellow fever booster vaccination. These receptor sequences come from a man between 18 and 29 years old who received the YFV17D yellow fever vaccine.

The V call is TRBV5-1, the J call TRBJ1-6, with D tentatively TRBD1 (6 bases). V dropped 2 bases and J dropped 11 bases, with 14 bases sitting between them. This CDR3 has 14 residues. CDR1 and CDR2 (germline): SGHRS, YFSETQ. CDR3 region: CASSFDRFETPLHF. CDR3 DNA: TGCGCCAGCAGCTTCGACAGGTTTGAAACACCCCTCCACTTT.

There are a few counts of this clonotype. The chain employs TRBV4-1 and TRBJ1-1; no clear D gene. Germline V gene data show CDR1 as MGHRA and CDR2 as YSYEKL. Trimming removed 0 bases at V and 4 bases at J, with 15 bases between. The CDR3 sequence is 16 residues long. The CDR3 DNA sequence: TGCGCCAGCAGCCAAGAGCAGCCCTCTGTGAGCACTGAAGCTTTCTTT. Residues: CASSQEQPSVSTEAFF.

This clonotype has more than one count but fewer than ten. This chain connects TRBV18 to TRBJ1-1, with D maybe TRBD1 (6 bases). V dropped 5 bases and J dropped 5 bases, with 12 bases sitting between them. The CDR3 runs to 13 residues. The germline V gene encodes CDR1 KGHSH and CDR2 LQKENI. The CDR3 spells CASSDSRGTEAFF. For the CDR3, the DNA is TGTGCCAGCTCAGACAGCAGGGGAACTGAAGCTTTCTTT.

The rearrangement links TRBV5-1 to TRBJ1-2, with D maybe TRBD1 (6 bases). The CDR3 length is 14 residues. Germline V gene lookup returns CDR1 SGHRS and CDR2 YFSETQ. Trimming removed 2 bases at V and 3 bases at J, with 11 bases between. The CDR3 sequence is CASSFQGFDYGYTF. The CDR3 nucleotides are TGCGCCAGCAGCTTTCAGGGGTTCGACTATGGCTACACCTTC.

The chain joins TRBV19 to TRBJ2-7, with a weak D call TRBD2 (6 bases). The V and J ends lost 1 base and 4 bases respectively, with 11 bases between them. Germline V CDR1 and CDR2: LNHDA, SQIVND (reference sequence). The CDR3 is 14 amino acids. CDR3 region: CASSIVLRGYEQYF. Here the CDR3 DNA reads TGTGCCAGTAGTATAGTCCTCCGGGGGTACGAGCAGTACTTC.

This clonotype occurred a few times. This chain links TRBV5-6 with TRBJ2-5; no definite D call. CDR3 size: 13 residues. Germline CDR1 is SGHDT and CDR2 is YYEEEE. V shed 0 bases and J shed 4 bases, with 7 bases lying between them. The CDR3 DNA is TGTGCCAGCAGCTTGGGGTCCCTAGAGACCCAGTACTTC. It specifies CASSLGSLETQYF.

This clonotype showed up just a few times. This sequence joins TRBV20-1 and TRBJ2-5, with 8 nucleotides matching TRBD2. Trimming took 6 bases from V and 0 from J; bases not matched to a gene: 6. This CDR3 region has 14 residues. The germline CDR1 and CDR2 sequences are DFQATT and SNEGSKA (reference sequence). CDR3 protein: CSAVSSGDQETQYF. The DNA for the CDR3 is TGCAGTGCGGTTAGTAGCGGGGACCAAGAGACCCAGTACTTC.

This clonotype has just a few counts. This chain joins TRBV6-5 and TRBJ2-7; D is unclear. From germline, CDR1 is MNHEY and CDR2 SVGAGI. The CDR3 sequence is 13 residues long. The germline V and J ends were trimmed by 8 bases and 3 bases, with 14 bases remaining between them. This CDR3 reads CASGPSWSYEQYF. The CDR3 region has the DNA TGTGCCAGCGGACCCTCCTGGAGCTACGAGCAGTACTTC.

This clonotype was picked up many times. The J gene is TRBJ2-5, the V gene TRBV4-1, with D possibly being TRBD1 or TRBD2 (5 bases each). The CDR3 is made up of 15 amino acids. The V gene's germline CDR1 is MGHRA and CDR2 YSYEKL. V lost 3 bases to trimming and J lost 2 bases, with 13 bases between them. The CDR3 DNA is TGCGCCAGCAGCCACCCAGGGACCGTACAAGAGACCCAGTACTTC. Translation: CASSHPGTVQETQYF.

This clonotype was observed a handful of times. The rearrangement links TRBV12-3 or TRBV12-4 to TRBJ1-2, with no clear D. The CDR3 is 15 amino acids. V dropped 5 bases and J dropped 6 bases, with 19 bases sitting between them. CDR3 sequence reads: CASSPNSRGSDGYTF. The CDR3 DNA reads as TGTGCCAGCAGTCCGAACTCCCGGGGATCGGATGGCTACACCTTC.

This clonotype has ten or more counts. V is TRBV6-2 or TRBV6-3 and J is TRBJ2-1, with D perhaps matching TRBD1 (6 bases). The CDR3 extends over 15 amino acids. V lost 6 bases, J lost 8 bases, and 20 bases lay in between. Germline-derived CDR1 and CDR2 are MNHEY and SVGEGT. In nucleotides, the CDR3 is TGTGCCAGCAGCCTCGACAGGCGGGCGGTCGATGAGCAGTTCTTC. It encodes CASSLDRRAVDEQFF.